Below are 16 T cell receptor beta chains sequenced from a single sample in a study of blood T cell repertoires in COVID-19. The table came from immunoSEQ multiplex PCR; TCRdb's copy has only in-frame clones and leaves some out. The data contain some 190,000 clones, roughly 85% of them seen just once; the ten biggest clones take up about 10%. The sample comprised peripheral blood. The receptors here all came from a woman aged 80 or older with active or convalescent COVID-19.

The rearrangement links TRBV3-1 (or the pseudogene TRBV3-2) to TRBJ2-1, with a possible D match to TRBD2 (6 bases). Germline-derived CDR1 and CDR2 are LGHDT and YNNKEL (reference sequence). The V end lost 2 bases, the J end lost 12 bases, and 23 bases lay between the germline ends. The CDR3 runs 16 residues. CDR3 sequence reads: CASSQRERPWGGGQFF. The CDR3 region has the DNA TGTGCCAGCAGCCAACGGGAGCGTCCTTGGGGTGGTGGGCAGTTCTTC.

The J gene is TRBJ1-1, the V gene TRBV15; perhaps TRBD1 as D (6 bases). The CDR3 has 13 residues. In germline, CDR1 is LNHNV, CDR2 YYDKDF (reference sequence). V was clipped by 4 bases and J by 3 bases, with 9 bases between them. CDR3: CATSTHRDTEAFF. CDR3 bases: TGTGCCACCAGCACGCACAGGGACACTGAAGCTTTCTTT.

This rearrangement joins TRBV19 to TRBJ2-3; 13 bases align to TRBD2. Germline values: CDR1 LNHDA, CDR2 SQIVND (reference sequence). After removal of 6 bases from V and 5 bases from J, the junction contained 5 bases not matched to a gene. The CDR3 has 15 amino acids. CDR3 sequence: CASRLAGGPVDTQYF. DNA of the CDR3: TGTGCCAGTAGACTAGCGGGAGGGCCGGTAGATACGCAGTATTTT.

This chain uses TRBV19 with TRBJ2-3, with TRBD2 matching 8 bases. With 2 bases clipped from V and 4 bases from J, the junction kept 11 bases outside the gene matches. The CDR3 totals 17 residues. Germline V gives CDR1 LNHDA, CDR2 SQIVND (reference sequence). In DNA form, the CDR3 reads TGTGCCAGTAGTATAAAAGGTAGCGGGACAACCCCAGATACGCAGTATTTT. Translating it yields CASSIKGSGTTPDTQYF. The variable domain in full, completed from reference TRBV19 and TRBJ2-3, reads DGGITQSPKYLFRKEGQNVTLSCEQNLNHDAMYWYRQDPGQGLRLIYYSQIVNDFQKGDIAEGYSVSREKKESFPLTVTSAQKNPTAFYLCASSIKGSGTTPDTQYFGPGTRLTVL.

The table lists this clone with a few counts. The chain employs TRBV4-1 and TRBJ2-5, with 9 bases matching TRBD2. V lost 0 bases and J lost 0; bases outside the gene matches: 11. Per germline, CDR1 MGHRA and CDR2 YSYEKL. This CDR3 region has 19 residues. For the CDR3, the DNA is TGCGCCAGCAGCCAAGATTTAGGGACTAGCAGATCGAACCAAGAGACCCAGTACTTC. Amino acid sequence: CASSQDLGTSRSNQETQYF.

The rearrangement joins TRBV7-9 to TRBJ1-3; D may be TRBD1 (5 bases). Germline V gives CDR1 SEHNR, CDR2 FQNEAQ (reference sequence). V lost 5 bases to trimming and J lost 3 bases, with 20 bases between them. This CDR3 contains 17 residues. Here the CDR3 DNA reads TGTGCCAGCAGCGTGGGACCGGGGGTCACCCGTGGAAACACCATATATTTT. Its translation: CASSVGPGVTRGNTIYF.

This clone was detected many times. The rearrangement joins TRBV5-4 to TRBJ2-1, with 7 bases matching TRBD1. V dropped 0 bases and J dropped 4; count of bases not matched to a gene: 1. Germline loops: CDR1 SGHNT, CDR2 YYREEE (reference sequence). The CDR3 extends over 14 amino acids. The CDR3 loop is CASSLGDSYNEQFF. In nucleotides, the CDR3 is TGTGCCAGCAGCTTGGGGGACAGTTACAATGAGCAGTTCTTC.

The chain carries TRBV30 and TRBJ1-4, with 7 bases lining up with TRBD1. The CDR3 has 13 amino acids. The germline CDR1 and CDR2 sequences are GTSNPN and SVGIG (reference sequence). V gave up 5 bases and J gave up 5 bases; unmatched junction bases: 5. CDR3 coding DNA: TGTGCCTGGGGACAGGCCGAGAATGAAAAACTGTTTTTT. Translated: CAWGQAENEKLFF.

This clone has just a few counts. This chain joins TRBV6-1 and TRBJ1-4, with 8 positions matching TRBD1. In germline, CDR1 is MNHNS, CDR2 SASEGT. Trimming at V came to 4 bases and at J to 12 bases, leaving 25 bases not matched to a gene. The CDR3 sequence is 19 residues long. The CDR3 is CASSAPRWGGRGQPGELFF. CDR3 in DNA: TGTGCCAGCAGTGCCCCTCGGTGGGGTGGCAGGGGGCAACCGGGGGAACTGTTTTTT.

The J gene is TRBJ2-1, the V gene TRBV7-8; maybe TRBD1 (5 bases). The V end was cut by 5 bases, the J end by 9 bases, with 8 bases between. The CDR3 contains 11 residues. Germline loops: CDR1 SGHVS, CDR2 FQNEAQ. This CDR3 reads CASSPGIEQFF. In DNA, the CDR3 is TGTGCCAGCAGCCCAGGGATTGAGCAGTTCTTC.

The chain links TRBV19 to TRBJ1-5; D is perhaps TRBD1 (5 bases). Per the germline V gene, CDR1 is LNHDA and CDR2 is SQIVND (reference sequence). V dropped 6 bases and J dropped 5 bases, with 17 bases sitting between them. The CDR3 totals 15 residues. The CDR3 region has the DNA TGTGCCAGTAGGACGATAACGGGGGTGGATCAGCCCCAGCATTTT. This translates into CASRTITGVDQPQHF.

V gene TRBV2 combines with J gene TRBJ1-5; no clear D. V was shortened by 8 bases and J by 2 bases, with 16 bases between the two germline ends. The CDR3 has 15 residues. Germline V gene data show CDR1 as SNHLY and CDR2 as FYNNEI. The CDR3 here is CASAARGLGNQPQHF. The CDR3 coding sequence is TGTGCCAGCGCTGCCAGAGGGTTGGGCAATCAGCCCCAGCATTTT.

The J gene is TRBJ2-7, the V gene TRBV5-1; D unresolved. CDR3 size: 14 residues. V lost 0 bases, J lost 2 bases, and 9 bases lay in between. The germline CDR1 and CDR2 sequences are SGHRS and YFSETQ. CDR3 nucleotide sequence: TGCGCCAGCAGCTTGGGGCCAGTTGCCTACGAGCAGTACTTC. Its protein is CASSLGPVAYEQYF.

The CDR3 sequence: CASSLDRGFNTEAFF. The CDR3 DNA sequence: TGTGCCAGCAGTCTGGACAGGGGGTTTAACACTGAAGCTTTCTTT. The chain has TRBV28 and TRBJ1-1, with 10 nucleotides matching TRBD1. V shed 5 bases and J 2 bases; nucleotides not matched to a gene: 5. The germline gives CDR1 MDHEN, CDR2 SYDVKM. This CDR3 region has 15 residues.

The V and J genes are TRBV7-9 and TRBJ2-2; the match to TRBD2 covers 9 bases. The CDR3 contains 17 residues. The trim removed 7 bases at V and 5 bases at J, leaving 14 bases unmatched. The germline V gene has CDR1 SEHNR and CDR2 FQNEAQ (reference sequence). The CDR3 region is CASNFLAGRAGTGELFF. CDR3 bases: TGTGCCAGCAATTTTCTAGCGGGGAGGGCCGGAACCGGGGAGCTGTTTTTT.

V gene TRBV5-1 combines with J gene TRBJ2-2; 12 bases are shared with TRBD1. V was pared by 1 base and J by 5 bases, with 3 bases of the junction left unmatched. CDR1 is SGHRS, CDR2 YFSETQ, per germline. CDR3 length: 16 residues. The CDR3 bases are TGCGCCAGCAGCTTGATGGGACAGGGGGCAACCGGGGAGCTGTTTTTT. Translated, it gives CASSLMGQGATGELFF.